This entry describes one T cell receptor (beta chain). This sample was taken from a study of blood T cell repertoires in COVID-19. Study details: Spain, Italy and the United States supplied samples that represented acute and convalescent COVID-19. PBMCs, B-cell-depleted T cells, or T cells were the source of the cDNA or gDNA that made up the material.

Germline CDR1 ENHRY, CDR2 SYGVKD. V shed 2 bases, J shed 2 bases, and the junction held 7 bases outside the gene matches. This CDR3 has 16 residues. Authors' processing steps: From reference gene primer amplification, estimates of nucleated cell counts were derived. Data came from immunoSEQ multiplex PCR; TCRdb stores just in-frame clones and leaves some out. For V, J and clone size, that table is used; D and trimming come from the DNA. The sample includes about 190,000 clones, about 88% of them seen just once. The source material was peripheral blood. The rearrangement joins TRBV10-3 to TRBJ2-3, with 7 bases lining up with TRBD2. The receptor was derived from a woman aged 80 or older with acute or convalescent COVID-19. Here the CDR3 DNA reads TGTGCCATCAGTGAGGGGGCGGGAGCGCACACAGATACGCAGTATTTT. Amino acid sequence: CAISEGAGAHTDTQYF.